These T cell receptor beta chains were read from a single sample in a study of post-analysis software for immune sequencing data. TCRdb fed the PCR reads into MiXCR, producing one record per CDR3 protein. The data show about 770,000 distinct CDR3 sequences, about half seen once. Sequenced input: blood. These TCRs come from a girl aged 10 to 17 with multiple sclerosis. Each CDR3 is given with its conserved first and last residue. Fields, in order: V gene, J gene, D gene, clone size, CDR3 length, CDR3 protein, CDR3 DNA. The D gene is left open where the match is weak. Rows may omit the clone size; those that give it use once, few, many or a size class.

V gene: TRBV5-1
J gene: TRBJ2-2
D gene: .
clone size: few
CDR3 length: 15
CDR3 protein: CASSMQATGTGELFF
CDR3 DNA: TGCGCCAGCAGCATGCAAGCCACCGGGACCGGGGAGCTGTTTTTT

V gene: TRBV29-1
J gene: TRBJ1-2
D gene: .
clone size: few
CDR3 length: 14
CDR3 protein: CSVEGVRVDYGYTF
CDR3 DNA: TGCAGCGTTGAAGGGGTGAGGGTTGACTATGGCTACACCTTC

V gene: TRBV7-2
J gene: TRBJ2-5
D gene: TRBD1
clone size: few
CDR3 length: 15
CDR3 protein: CASSSPGQGRETQYF
CDR3 DNA: TGTGCCAGCAGCTCGCCCGGACAGGGGAGAGAGACCCAGTACTTC

V gene: TRBV7-2
J gene: TRBJ1-5
D gene: .
clone size: .
CDR3 length: 15
CDR3 protein: CASSLKAGANQPQHF
CDR3 DNA: TGTGCCAGCAGCTTGAAGGCAGGGGCCAATCAGCCCCAGCATTTT

V gene: TRBV4-3
J gene: TRBJ2-4
D gene: .
clone size: .
CDR3 length: 15
CDR3 protein: CASSQDTRSWDIQYF
CDR3 DNA: TGCGCCAGCAGCCAAGACACACGGTCATGGGACATTCAGTACTTC

V gene: TRBV15
J gene: TRBJ2-7
D gene: .
clone size: .
CDR3 length: 16
CDR3 protein: CATSRDRGEVFYEQYF
CDR3 DNA: TGTGCCACCAGCAGAGATCGGGGAGAAGTTTTCTACGAGCAGTACTTC

V gene: TRBV20-1
J gene: TRBJ2-7
D gene: .
clone size: few
CDR3 length: 12
CDR3 protein: CSAREMVHEQYF
CDR3 DNA: TGCAGTGCTAGAGAGATGGTCCACGAGCAGTACTTC

V gene: TRBV4-3
J gene: TRBJ2-3
D gene: .
clone size: .
CDR3 length: 16
CDR3 protein: CASSQDQGPTTDTQYF
CDR3 DNA: TGCGCCAGCAGCCAAGATCAGGGTCCGACCACAGATACGCAGTATTTT

V gene: TRBV7-3
J gene: TRBJ2-1
D gene: .
clone size: .
CDR3 length: 15
CDR3 protein: CASSAVSSRGDEQFF
CDR3 DNA: TGTGCCAGCAGCGCGGTCTCTAGCCGAGGGGATGAGCAGTTCTTC

V gene: TRBV7-2
J gene: TRBJ1-1
D gene: TRBD1
clone size: once
CDR3 length: 17
CDR3 protein: CASSLQDRGLVNTEAFF
CDR3 DNA: TGTGCCAGCAGCTTACAAGACAGGGGGCTTGTGAACACTGAAGCTTTCTTT

V gene: TRBV4-1
J gene: TRBJ2-5
D gene: TRBD2
clone size: few
CDR3 length: 15
CDR3 protein: CASSPGLADRETQYF
CDR3 DNA: TGCGCCAGCAGCCCAGGACTAGCGGATCGGGAGACCCAGTACTTC

V gene: TRBV20-1
J gene: TRBJ1-2
D gene: .
clone size: .
CDR3 length: 16
CDR3 protein: CSAAPPTGYSGYGYTF
CDR3 DNA: TGCAGTGCTGCTCCGCCCACAGGGTATTCAGGGTATGGCTACACCTTC

V gene: TRBV20-1
J gene: TRBJ1-2
D gene: .
clone size: .
CDR3 length: 13
CDR3 protein: CSAVPDRHYGYTF
CDR3 DNA: TGCAGTGCTGTCCCTGACAGGCACTATGGCTACACCTTC

V gene: TRBV20-1
J gene: TRBJ2-4
D gene: .
clone size: .
CDR3 length: 15
CDR3 protein: CSASRGPEPKNIQYF
CDR3 DNA: TGCAGTGCTAGTCGAGGACCCGAGCCCAAAAACATTCAGTACTTC

V gene: TRBV7-2
J gene: TRBJ2-7
D gene: .
clone size: .
CDR3 length: 14
CDR3 protein: CASSCDPRGYEQYF
CDR3 DNA: TGTGCCAGCAGCTGCGATCCCCGAGGGTACGAGCAGTACTTC

V gene: TRBV29-1
J gene: TRBJ1-2
D gene: .
clone size: .
CDR3 length: 14
CDR3 protein: CSVEGLGANYGYTF
CDR3 DNA: TGCAGCGTTGAAGGATTAGGGGCTAACTATGGCTACACCTTC

V gene: TRBV20-1
J gene: TRBJ1-6
D gene: .
clone size: once
CDR3 length: 17
CDR3 protein: CSARSRRWRVDNSPLHF
CDR3 DNA: TGCAGTGCTAGATCGAGGAGGTGGAGAGTGGATAATTCACCCCTCCACTTT

V gene: TRBV29-1
J gene: TRBJ2-3
D gene: .
clone size: .
CDR3 length: 16
CDR3 protein: CSVGSKRIDLTDTQYF
CDR3 DNA: TGCAGCGTTGGATCCAAGCGGATAGACCTCACAGATACGCAGTATTTT

V gene: TRBV7-2
J gene: TRBJ2-5
D gene: TRBD2
clone size: few
CDR3 length: 16
CDR3 protein: CASSGREAGLQETQYF
CDR3 DNA: TGTGCCAGCAGCGGGCGAGAAGCGGGGCTTCAAGAGACCCAGTACTTC

V gene: TRBV6-1
J gene: TRBJ2-3
D gene: .
clone size: .
CDR3 length: 14
CDR3 protein: CASSEGPSTDTQYF
CDR3 DNA: TGTGCCAGCTCGGAGGGACCTAGCACAGATACGCAGTATTTT

V gene: TRBV27
J gene: TRBJ1-2
D gene: TRBD1
clone size: few
CDR3 length: 16
CDR3 protein: CASSLLGQGAFYGYTF
CDR3 DNA: TGTGCCAGCAGTTTATTGGGACAGGGGGCGTTCTATGGCTACACCTTC

V gene: TRBV7-9
J gene: TRBJ2-5
D gene: TRBD2
clone size: few
CDR3 length: 16
CDR3 protein: CASSFSSAGGVNEQYF
CDR3 DNA: TGTGCCAGCAGCTTTAGTTCAGCGGGAGGGGTCAATGAGCAGTACTTC

V gene: TRBV6-5
J gene: TRBJ1-2
D gene: .
clone size: .
CDR3 length: 14
CDR3 protein: CASSYLGNSYGYTF
CDR3 DNA: TGTGCCAGCAGTTACCTGGGAAACTCCTATGGCTACACCTTC

V gene: TRBV5-1
J gene: TRBJ2-5
D gene: TRBD2
clone size: .
CDR3 length: 16
CDR3 protein: CASSLGKGLAQETQYF
CDR3 DNA: TGCGCCAGCAGCTTGGGGAAGGGACTAGCACAAGAGACCCAGTACTTC